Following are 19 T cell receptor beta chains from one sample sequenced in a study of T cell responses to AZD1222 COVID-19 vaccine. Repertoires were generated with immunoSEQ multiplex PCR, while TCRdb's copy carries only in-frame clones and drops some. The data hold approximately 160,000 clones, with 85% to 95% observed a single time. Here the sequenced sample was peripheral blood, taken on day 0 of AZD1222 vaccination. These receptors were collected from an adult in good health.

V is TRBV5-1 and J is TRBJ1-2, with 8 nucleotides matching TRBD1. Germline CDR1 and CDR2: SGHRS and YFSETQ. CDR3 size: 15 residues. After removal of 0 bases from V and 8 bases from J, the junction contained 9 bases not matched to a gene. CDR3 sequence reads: CASSLDPDRDDGYTF. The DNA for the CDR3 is TGCGCCAGCAGCTTGGACCCGGACAGGGACGACGGCTACACCTTC.

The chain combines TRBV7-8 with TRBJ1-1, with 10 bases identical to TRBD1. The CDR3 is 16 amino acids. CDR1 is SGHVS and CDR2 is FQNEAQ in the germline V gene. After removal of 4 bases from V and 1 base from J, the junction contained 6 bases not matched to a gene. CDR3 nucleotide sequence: TGTGCCAGCAGCTACCGGGACAGGGGCACGAACACTGAAGCTTTCTTT. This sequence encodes CASSYRDRGTNTEAFF.

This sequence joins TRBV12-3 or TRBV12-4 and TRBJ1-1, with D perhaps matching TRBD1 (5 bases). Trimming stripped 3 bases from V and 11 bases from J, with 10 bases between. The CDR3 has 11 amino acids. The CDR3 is CASSFGAHAFF. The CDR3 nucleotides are TGTGCCAGCAGTTTTGGGGCGCACGCTTTCTTT.

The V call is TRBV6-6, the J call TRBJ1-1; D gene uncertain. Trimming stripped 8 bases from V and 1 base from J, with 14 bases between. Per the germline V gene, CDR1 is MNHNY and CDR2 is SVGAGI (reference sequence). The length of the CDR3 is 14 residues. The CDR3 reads CASSRVEGNTEAFF. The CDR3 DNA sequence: TGTGCCAGCTCAAGGGTTGAAGGGAACACTGAAGCTTTCTTT.

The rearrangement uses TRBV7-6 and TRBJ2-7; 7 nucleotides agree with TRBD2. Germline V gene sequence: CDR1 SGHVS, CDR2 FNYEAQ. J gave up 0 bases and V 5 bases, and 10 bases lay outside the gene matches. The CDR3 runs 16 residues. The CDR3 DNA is TGTGCCAGCAGCCCCCAGGGAGGGGATGTCTCCTACGAGCAGTACTTC. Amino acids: CASSPQGGDVSYEQYF.

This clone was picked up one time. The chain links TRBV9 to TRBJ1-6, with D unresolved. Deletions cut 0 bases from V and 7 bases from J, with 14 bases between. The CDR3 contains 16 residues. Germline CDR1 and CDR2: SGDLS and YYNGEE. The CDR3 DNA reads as TGTGCCAGCAGCGTAGACGCGAGCCGAACCAATTCACCCCTCCACTTT. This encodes CASSVDASRTNSPLHF.

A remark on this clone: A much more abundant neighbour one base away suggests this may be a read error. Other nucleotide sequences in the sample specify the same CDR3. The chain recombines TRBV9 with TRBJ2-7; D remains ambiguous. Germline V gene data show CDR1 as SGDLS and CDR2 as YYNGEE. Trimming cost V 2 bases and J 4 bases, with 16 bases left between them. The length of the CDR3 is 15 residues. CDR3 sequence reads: CASSVTSTLGYEQYF. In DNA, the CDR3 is TGTGCCAGCAGCGTTACCTCCACCCTGGGGTACGAGCAGTACTTC.

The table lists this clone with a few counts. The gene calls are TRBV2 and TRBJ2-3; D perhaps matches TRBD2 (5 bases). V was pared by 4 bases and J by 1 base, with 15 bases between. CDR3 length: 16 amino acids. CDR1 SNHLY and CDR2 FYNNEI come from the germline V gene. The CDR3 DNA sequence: TGTGCCAGCAGTGTCCTCCTAGCTGGGGGCACAGATACGCAGTATTTT. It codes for CASSVLLAGGTDTQYF.

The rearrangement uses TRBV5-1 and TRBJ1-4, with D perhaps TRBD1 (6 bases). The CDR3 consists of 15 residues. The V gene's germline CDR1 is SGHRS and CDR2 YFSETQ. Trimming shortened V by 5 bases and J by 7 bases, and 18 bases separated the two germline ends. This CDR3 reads CASSSTLGQTEKLFF. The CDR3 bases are TGCGCCAGCAGTTCTACATTAGGACAGACTGAAAAACTGTTTTTT.

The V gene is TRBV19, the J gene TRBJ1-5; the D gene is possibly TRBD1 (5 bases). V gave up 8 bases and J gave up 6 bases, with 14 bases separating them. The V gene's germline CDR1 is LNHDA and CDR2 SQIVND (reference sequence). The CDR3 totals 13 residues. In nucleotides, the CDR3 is TGTGCCAGTGGGTGGGGGATGGGTCAGCCCCAGCATTTT. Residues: CASGWGMGQPQHF.

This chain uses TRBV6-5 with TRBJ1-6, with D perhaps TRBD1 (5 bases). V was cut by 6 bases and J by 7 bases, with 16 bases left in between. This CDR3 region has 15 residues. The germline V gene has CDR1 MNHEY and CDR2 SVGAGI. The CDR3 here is CASRGDGGRNSPLHF. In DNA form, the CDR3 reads TGTGCCAGCAGGGGGGACGGTGGGCGGAATTCACCCCTCCACTTT.

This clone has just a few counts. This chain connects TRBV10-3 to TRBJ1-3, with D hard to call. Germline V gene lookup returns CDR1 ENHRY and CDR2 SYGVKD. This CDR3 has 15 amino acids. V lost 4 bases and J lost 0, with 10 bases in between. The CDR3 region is CAISVSASSGNTIYF. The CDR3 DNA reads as TGTGCCATCAGTGTCTCGGCCTCCTCTGGAAACACCATATATTTT.

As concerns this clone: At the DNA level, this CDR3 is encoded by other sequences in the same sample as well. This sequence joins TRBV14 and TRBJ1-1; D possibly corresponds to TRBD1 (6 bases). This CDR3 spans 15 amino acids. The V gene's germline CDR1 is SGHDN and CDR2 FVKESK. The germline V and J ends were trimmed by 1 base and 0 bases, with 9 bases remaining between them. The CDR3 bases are TGTGCCAGCAGCCAAGGGGCAGGGGTGAACACTGAAGCTTTCTTT. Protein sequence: CASSQGAGVNTEAFF.

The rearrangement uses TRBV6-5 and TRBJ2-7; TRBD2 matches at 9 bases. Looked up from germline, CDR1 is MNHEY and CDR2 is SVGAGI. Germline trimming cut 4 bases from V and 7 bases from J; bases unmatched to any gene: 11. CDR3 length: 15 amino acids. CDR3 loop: CASSSPGLAGWEQYF. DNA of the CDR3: TGTGCCAGCAGTTCTCCCGGGCTAGCGGGGTGGGAGCAGTACTTC.

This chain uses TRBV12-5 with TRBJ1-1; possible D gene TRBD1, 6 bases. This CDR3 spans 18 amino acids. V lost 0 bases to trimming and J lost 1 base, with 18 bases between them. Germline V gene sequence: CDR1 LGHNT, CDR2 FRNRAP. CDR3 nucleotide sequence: TGTGCTAGTGGTTTGGTATATGTCTCGGACAGATCGAACACTGAAGCTTTCTTT. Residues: CASGLVYVSDRSNTEAFF. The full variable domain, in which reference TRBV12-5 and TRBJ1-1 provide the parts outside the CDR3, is DARVTQTPRHKVTEMGQEVTMRCQPILGHNTVFWYRQTMMQGLELLAYFRNRAPLDDSGMPKDRFSAEMPDATLATLKIQPSEPRDSAVYFCASGLVYVSDRSNTEAFFGQGTRLTVV.

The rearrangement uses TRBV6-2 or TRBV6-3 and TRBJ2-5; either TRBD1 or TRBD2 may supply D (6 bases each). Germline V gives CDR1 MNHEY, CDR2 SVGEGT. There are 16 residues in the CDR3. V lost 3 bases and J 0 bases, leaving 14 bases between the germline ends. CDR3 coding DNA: TGTGCCAGCAGTTATCCGACGGGGGCCTACCAAGAGACCCAGTACTTC. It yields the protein CASSYPTGAYQETQYF.

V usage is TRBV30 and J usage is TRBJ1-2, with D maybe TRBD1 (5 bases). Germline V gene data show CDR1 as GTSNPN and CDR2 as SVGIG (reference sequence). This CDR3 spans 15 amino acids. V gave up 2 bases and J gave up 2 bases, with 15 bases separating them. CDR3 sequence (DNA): TGTGCCTGGAGTCCCCAGGGTCTTCTCAACTATGGCTACACCTTC. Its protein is CAWSPQGLLNYGYTF.

CDR3 bases: TGCGCCAGCAGCCAAGGAGCATTGGAGACCCAGTACTTC. This sequence encodes CASSQGALETQYF. The rearrangement links TRBV4-1 to TRBJ2-5; D is uncertain. The CDR3 contains 13 residues. With 1 base removed from V and 5 bases from J, the gap between germline ends came to 8 bases. Germline V CDR1 and CDR2: MGHRA, YSYEKL.

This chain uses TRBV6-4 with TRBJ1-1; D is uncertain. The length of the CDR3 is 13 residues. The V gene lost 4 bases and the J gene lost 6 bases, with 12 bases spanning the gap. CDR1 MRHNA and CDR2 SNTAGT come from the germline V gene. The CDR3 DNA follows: TGTGCCAGCAGTGGTCAGAGTGGAGCTGAAGCTTTCTTT. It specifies CASSGQSGAEAFF.